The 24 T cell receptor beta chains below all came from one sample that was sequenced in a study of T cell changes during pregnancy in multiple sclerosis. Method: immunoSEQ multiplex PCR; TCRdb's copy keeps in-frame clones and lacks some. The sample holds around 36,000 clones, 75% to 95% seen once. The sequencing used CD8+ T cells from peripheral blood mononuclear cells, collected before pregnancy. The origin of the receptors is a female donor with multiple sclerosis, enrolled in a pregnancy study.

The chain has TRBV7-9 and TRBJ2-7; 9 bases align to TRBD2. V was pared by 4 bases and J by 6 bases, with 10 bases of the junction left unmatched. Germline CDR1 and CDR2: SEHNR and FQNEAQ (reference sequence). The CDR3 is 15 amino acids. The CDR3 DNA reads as TGTGCCAGCAGCTCCCTGATAGCGGGAGTTGGCGAGCAGTACTTC. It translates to CASSSLIAGVGEQYF.

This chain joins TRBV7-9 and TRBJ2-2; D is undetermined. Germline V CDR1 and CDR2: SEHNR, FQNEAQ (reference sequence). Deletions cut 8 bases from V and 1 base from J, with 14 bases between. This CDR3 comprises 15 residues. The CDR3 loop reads CASLKASQNTGELFF. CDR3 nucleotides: TGTGCCAGCTTGAAAGCGTCCCAGAACACCGGGGAGCTGTTTTTT.

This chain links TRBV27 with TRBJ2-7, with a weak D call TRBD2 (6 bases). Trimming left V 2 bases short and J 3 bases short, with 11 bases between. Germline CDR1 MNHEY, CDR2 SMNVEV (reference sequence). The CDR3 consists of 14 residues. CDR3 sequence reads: CASSLGGRVYEQYF. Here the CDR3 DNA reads TGTGCCAGCAGTTTAGGGGGGAGAGTCTACGAGCAGTACTTC.

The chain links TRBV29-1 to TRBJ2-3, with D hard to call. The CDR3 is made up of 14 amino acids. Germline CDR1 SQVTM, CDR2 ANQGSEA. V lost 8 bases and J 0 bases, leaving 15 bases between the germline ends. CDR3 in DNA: TGCAGCCTTCGTGGCAGTTCTAGCACAGATACGCAGTATTTT. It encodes CSLRGSSSTDTQYF.

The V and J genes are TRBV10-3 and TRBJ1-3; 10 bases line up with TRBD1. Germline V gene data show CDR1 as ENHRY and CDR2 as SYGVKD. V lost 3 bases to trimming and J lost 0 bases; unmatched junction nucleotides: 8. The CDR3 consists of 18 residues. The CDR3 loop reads CAISDPDRGWASGNTIYF. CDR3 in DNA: TGTGCCATCAGTGACCCGGACAGGGGGTGGGCCTCTGGAAACACCATATATTTT.

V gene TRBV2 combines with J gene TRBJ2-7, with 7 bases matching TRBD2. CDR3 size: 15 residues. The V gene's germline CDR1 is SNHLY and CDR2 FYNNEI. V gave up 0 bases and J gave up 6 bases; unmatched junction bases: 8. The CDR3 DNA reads TGTGCCAGCAGTGAAGCGCGGGCGGGAGTTGTCGAGCAGTACTTC. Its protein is CASSEARAGVVEQYF. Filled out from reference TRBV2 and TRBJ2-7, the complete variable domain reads EPEVTQTPSHQVTQMGQEVILRCVPISNHLYFYWYRQILGQKVEFLVSFYNNEISEKSEIFDDQFSVERPDGSNFTLKIRSTKLEDSAMYFCASSEARAGVVEQYFGPGTRLTVT.

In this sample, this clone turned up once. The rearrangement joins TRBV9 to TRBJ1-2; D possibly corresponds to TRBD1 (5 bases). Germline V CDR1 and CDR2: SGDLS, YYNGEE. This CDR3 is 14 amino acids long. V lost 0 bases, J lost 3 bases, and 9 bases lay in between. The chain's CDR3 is CASSVGGGDYGYTF. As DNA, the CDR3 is TGTGCCAGCAGCGTAGGGGGAGGGGACTATGGCTACACCTTC.

The CDR3 DNA is TGTGCCAGCAGCGTGACAGGACAAGAGACCCAGTACTTC. It codes for CASSVTGQETQYF. The chain joins TRBV11-2 to TRBJ2-5, with a weak D call TRBD1 (6 bases). CDR3 length: 13 residues. V was cut by 5 bases and J by 2 bases, with 9 bases left in between. The V gene's germline CDR1 is SGHAT and CDR2 FQNNGV.

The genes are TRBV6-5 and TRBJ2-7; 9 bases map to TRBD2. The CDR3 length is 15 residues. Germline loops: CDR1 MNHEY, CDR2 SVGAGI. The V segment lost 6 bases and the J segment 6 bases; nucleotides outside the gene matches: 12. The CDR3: CASSPDQAGGSEQYF. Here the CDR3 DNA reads TGTGCCAGCAGCCCCGACCAAGCGGGAGGATCCGAGCAGTACTTC.

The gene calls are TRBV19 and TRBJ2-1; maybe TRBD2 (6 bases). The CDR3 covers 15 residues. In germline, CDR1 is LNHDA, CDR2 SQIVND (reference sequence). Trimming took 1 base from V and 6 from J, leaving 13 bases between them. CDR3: CASSIGPGTGNEQFF. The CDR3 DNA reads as TGTGCCAGTAGTATAGGTCCCGGGACTGGCAATGAGCAGTTCTTC.

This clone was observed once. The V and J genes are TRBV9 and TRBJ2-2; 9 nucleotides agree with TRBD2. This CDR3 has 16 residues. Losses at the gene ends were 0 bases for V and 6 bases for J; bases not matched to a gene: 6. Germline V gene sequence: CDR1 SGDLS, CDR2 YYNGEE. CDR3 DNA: TGTGCCAGCAGCGTAGGGGCTAGCGGGGTTCCCGGGGAGCTGTTTTTT. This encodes CASSVGASGVPGELFF.

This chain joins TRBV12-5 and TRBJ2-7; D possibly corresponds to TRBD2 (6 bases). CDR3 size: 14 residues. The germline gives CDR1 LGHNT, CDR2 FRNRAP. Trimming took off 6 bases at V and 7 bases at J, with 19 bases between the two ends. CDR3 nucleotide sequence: TGTGCTAGTGGCCATCCCCCGAGGGAGGAAGAGCAGTACTTC. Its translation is CASGHPPREEEQYF.

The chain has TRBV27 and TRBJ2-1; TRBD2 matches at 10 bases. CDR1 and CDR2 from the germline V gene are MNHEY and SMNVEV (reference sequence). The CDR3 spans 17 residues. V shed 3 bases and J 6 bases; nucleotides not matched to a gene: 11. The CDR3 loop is CASSLSDGLAALNEQFF. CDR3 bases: TGTGCCAGCAGTTTGAGCGACGGACTAGCGGCTCTCAATGAGCAGTTCTTC.

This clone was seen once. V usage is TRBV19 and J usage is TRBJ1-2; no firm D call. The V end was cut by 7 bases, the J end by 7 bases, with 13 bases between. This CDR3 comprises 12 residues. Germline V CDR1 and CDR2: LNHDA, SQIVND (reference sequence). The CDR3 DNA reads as TGTGCCAGTACCCCAGGTGGGTTTGGCTACACCTTC. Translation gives CASTPGGFGYTF. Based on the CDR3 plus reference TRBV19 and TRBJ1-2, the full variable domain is DGGITQSPKYLFRKEGQNVTLSCEQNLNHDAMYWYRQDPGQGLRLIYYSQIVNDFQKGDIAEGYSVSREKKESFPLTVTSAQKNPTAFYLCASTPGGFGYTFGSGTRLTVV.

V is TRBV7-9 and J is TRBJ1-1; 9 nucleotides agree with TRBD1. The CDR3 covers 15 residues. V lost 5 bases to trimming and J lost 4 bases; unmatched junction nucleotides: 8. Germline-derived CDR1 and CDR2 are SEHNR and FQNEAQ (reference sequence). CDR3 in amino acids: CASSTRQGETTEAFF. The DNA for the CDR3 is TGTGCCAGCAGCACACGACAGGGGGAGACCACTGAAGCTTTCTTT.

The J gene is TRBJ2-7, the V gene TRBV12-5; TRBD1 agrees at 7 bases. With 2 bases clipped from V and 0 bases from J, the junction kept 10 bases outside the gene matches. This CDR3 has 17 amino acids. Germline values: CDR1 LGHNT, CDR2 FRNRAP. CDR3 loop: CASGLKRGQKSSYEQYF. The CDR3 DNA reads TGTGCTAGTGGTTTGAAACGGGGACAGAAGAGCTCCTACGAGCAGTACTTC.

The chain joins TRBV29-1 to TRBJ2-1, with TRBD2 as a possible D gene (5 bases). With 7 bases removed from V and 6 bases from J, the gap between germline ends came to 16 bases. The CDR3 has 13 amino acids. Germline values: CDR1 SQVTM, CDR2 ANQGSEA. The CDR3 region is CSALLVSLNEQFF. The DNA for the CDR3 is TGCAGCGCCTTACTAGTATCCCTCAATGAGCAGTTCTTC.

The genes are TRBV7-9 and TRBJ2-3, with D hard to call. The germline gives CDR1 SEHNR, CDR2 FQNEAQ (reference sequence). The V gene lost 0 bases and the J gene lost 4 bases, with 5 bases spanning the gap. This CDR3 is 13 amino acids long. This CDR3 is CASSLARADTQYF. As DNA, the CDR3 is TGTGCCAGCAGCTTAGCAAGAGCAGATACGCAGTATTTT.

The CDR3 DNA is TGTGCCAGCCCTCTCGGTCGGCTAGCGGATTACGAGCAGTACTTC. Its translation is CASPLGRLADYEQYF. The rearrangement joins TRBV9 to TRBJ2-7; the match to TRBD2 covers 7 bases. The CDR3 totals 15 residues. Germline loops: CDR1 SGDLS, CDR2 YYNGEE. The ends lost 7 bases at V and 4 bases at J; junction bases unmatched: 14.

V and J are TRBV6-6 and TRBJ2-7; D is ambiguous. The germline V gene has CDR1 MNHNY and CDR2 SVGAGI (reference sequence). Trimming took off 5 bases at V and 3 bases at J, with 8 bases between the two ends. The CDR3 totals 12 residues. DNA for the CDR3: TGTGCCAGCAGTACTATCGGCTACGAGCAGTACTTC. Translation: CASSTIGYEQYF.

The CDR3 DNA reads TGTGCCACGGTCCCCGTTGGGGGAGGGGACTACGAGCAGTACTTC. This codes for CATVPVGGGDYEQYF. The chain uses TRBV27 and TRBJ2-7, with 7 bases that match TRBD2. Germline V gene sequence: CDR1 MNHEY, CDR2 SMNVEV (reference sequence). The CDR3 contains 15 residues. Trimming removed 10 bases from V and 3 bases from J; junction bases left unmatched: 15.

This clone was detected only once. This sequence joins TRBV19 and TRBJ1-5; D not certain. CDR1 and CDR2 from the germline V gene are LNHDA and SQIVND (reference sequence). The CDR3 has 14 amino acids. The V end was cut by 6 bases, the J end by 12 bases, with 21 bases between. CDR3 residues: CASREGGSDGGQHF. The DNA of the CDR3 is TGTGCCAGTAGGGAGGGAGGATCCGACGGCGGCCAGCATTTT. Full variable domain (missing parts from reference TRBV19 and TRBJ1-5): DGGITQSPKYLFRKEGQNVTLSCEQNLNHDAMYWYRQDPGQGLRLIYYSQIVNDFQKGDIAEGYSVSREKKESFPLTVTSAQKNPTAFYLCASREGGSDGGQHFGDGTRLSIL.

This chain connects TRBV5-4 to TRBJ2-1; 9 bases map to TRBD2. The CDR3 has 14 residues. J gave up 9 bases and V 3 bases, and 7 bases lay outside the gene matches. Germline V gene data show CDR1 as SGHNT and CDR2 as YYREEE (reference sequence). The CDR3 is CASSSGTSISEQFF. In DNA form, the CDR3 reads TGTGCCAGCAGCTCCGGGACTAGCATTTCTGAGCAGTTCTTC.

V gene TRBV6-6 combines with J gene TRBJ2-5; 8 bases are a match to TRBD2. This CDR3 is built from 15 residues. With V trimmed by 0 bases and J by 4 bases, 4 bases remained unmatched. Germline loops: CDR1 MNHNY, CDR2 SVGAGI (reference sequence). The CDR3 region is CASSYSGGGSETQYF. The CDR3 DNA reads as TGTGCCAGCAGTTACTCCGGGGGGGGGTCAGAGACCCAGTACTTC.